The rows below give T cell receptor beta chains drawn from one sample of a study of blood T cell repertoires in COVID-19. The table came from immunoSEQ multiplex PCR; TCRdb's copy has only in-frame clones and leaves some out. The sample carries some 190,000 clones, roughly nine tenths recorded once. Material: PBMCs or T cells enriched from blood (not recorded which). Source of these receptors: a woman aged 40 to 50 with acute COVID-19. The CDR3 runs from the conserved cysteine through the conserved F or W. Fields, in order: J gene, clone size, D gene, CDR3 length, V gene, CDR3 protein, CDR3 DNA. D genes are given only for firm matches. Clone size, where shown, is once, few, many, or a class for clones that have expanded.

j_call: TRBJ1-4; clone_size: .; d_call: .; cdr3_length: 15; v_call: TRBV28; cdr3_aa: CASSPVRGRDEKLFF; cdr3_nt: TGTGCCAGCAGTCCCGTTCGGGGTCGGGATGAAAAACTGTTTTTT
j_call: TRBJ1-2; clone_size: .; d_call: .; cdr3_length: 15; v_call: TRBV5-5; cdr3_aa: CASSSGGTFLYGYTF; cdr3_nt: TGTGCCAGCAGCTCGGGAGGGACATTCCTCTATGGCTACACCTTC
j_call: TRBJ1-4; clone_size: .; d_call: .; cdr3_length: 13; v_call: TRBV18; cdr3_aa: CASSPGLNEKLFF; cdr3_nt: TGTGCCAGCTCACCAGGGCTTAATGAAAAACTGTTTTTT
j_call: TRBJ2-3; clone_size: .; d_call: TRBD1; cdr3_length: 16; v_call: TRBV28; cdr3_aa: CASSVTGGTFTDTQYF; cdr3_nt: TGTGCCAGCAGTGTGACAGGGGGGACTTTCACAGATACGCAGTATTTT
j_call: TRBJ1-1; clone_size: .; d_call: TRBD1; cdr3_length: 13; v_call: TRBV7-9; cdr3_aa: CASSGQENTEAFF; cdr3_nt: TGTGCCAGCAGCGGACAGGAGAACACTGAAGCTTTCTTT
j_call: TRBJ2-5; clone_size: .; d_call: TRBD2; cdr3_length: 13; v_call: TRBV7-3; cdr3_aa: CASRDGLGETQYF; cdr3_nt: TGTGCCAGCAGGGACGGACTAGGAGAGACCCAGTACTTC
j_call: TRBJ1-1; clone_size: .; d_call: .; cdr3_length: 15; v_call: TRBV7-2; cdr3_aa: CASSPGAFMNTEAFF; cdr3_nt: TGTGCCAGCAGCCCAGGGGCCTTCATGAACACTGAAGCTTTCTTT
j_call: TRBJ2-5; clone_size: once; d_call: .; cdr3_length: 15; v_call: TRBV5-4; cdr3_aa: CASSRGGQGGETQYF; cdr3_nt: TGTGCCAGCAGCAGGGGCGGGCAGGGAGGAGAGACCCAGTACTTC
j_call: TRBJ1-1; clone_size: .; d_call: .; cdr3_length: 16; v_call: TRBV15; cdr3_aa: CATSRDLRSGDTEAFF; cdr3_nt: TGTGCCACCAGCAGAGATCTCAGGTCGGGGGACACTGAAGCTTTCTTT
j_call: TRBJ1-2; clone_size: .; d_call: .; cdr3_length: 12; v_call: TRBV27; cdr3_aa: CASRAGPYGYTF; cdr3_nt: TGTGCCAGCCGGGCAGGGCCCTATGGCTACACCTTC
j_call: TRBJ1-5; clone_size: .; d_call: .; cdr3_length: 14; v_call: TRBV28; cdr3_aa: CASFDRTSNQPQHF; cdr3_nt: TGTGCCAGCTTCGACAGGACTAGCAATCAGCCCCAGCATTTT
j_call: TRBJ2-7; clone_size: .; d_call: .; cdr3_length: 17; v_call: TRBV4-1; cdr3_aa: CASSQRPEGTESYEQYF; cdr3_nt: TGCGCCAGCAGCCAGAGACCAGAGGGGACTGAGTCCTACGAGCAGTACTTC
j_call: TRBJ1-2; clone_size: .; d_call: TRBD1; cdr3_length: 12; v_call: TRBV19; cdr3_aa: CASSPQGVGYTF; cdr3_nt: TGTGCCAGTAGTCCGCAGGGGGTTGGCTACACCTTC
j_call: TRBJ2-7; clone_size: .; d_call: TRBD2; cdr3_length: 13; v_call: TRBV24-1; cdr3_aa: CATSVSGEHEQYF; cdr3_nt: TGTGCCACCAGTGTTAGCGGGGAGCACGAGCAGTACTTC
j_call: TRBJ1-2; clone_size: few; d_call: TRBD1; cdr3_length: 15; v_call: TRBV6-5; cdr3_aa: CASVTGGDSNYGYTF; cdr3_nt: TGTGCCAGCGTGACAGGGGGAGACTCTAACTATGGCTACACCTTC
j_call: TRBJ2-7; clone_size: once; d_call: TRBD2; cdr3_length: 14; v_call: TRBV11-1; cdr3_aa: CASSFGGSTYEQYF; cdr3_nt: TGTGCCAGCAGCTTCGGCGGGAGTACCTACGAGCAGTACTTC
j_call: TRBJ2-5; clone_size: .; d_call: TRBD2; cdr3_length: 16; v_call: TRBV6-8; cdr3_aa: CASSNGTSGFQETQYF; cdr3_nt: TGTGCCAGCAGTAACGGGACTAGCGGCTTCCAAGAGACCCAGTACTTC
j_call: TRBJ2-2; clone_size: .; d_call: .; cdr3_length: 20; v_call: TRBV3-1/TRBV3-2; cdr3_aa: CASSQEGYHSAVANTGELFF; cdr3_nt: TGTGCCAGCAGCCAAGAGGGGTACCATTCAGCGGTCGCGAACACCGGGGAGCTGTTTTTT
j_call: TRBJ2-1; clone_size: .; d_call: .; cdr3_length: 13; v_call: TRBV30; cdr3_aa: CAWSVLPYNEQFF; cdr3_nt: TGTGCCTGGAGTGTACTGCCATACAATGAGCAGTTCTTC
j_call: TRBJ1-5; clone_size: once; d_call: TRBD1; cdr3_length: 17; v_call: TRBV7-2; cdr3_aa: CASSLLGQGQSNQPQHF; cdr3_nt: TGTGCCAGCAGCTTACTGGGACAGGGCCAAAGCAATCAGCCCCAGCATTTT
j_call: TRBJ2-2; clone_size: .; d_call: .; cdr3_length: 17; v_call: TRBV7-9; cdr3_aa: CASSFPPLASNTGELFF; cdr3_nt: TGTGCCAGCAGCTTCCCCCCCCTAGCGTCGAACACCGGGGAGCTGTTTTTT
j_call: TRBJ1-1; clone_size: few; d_call: .; cdr3_length: 14; v_call: TRBV18; cdr3_aa: CASSPGLGGTEAFF; cdr3_nt: TGTGCCAGCTCACCGGGACTAGGAGGCACTGAAGCTTTCTTT
j_call: TRBJ2-7; clone_size: .; d_call: .; cdr3_length: 12; v_call: TRBV27; cdr3_aa: CASSLQGNEQYF; cdr3_nt: TGTGCCAGCAGTTTACAGGGGAACGAGCAGTACTTC
j_call: TRBJ1-5; clone_size: .; d_call: .; cdr3_length: 14; v_call: TRBV5-1; cdr3_aa: CASSLSGERGTQHF; cdr3_nt: TGCGCCAGCAGCTTGTCAGGTGAAAGGGGTACCCAGCATTTT
j_call: TRBJ2-7; clone_size: .; d_call: .; cdr3_length: 10; v_call: TRBV20-1; cdr3_aa: CSAITGSKYF; cdr3_nt: TGCAGTGCAATTACAGGGAGCAAGTACTTC
j_call: TRBJ1-4; clone_size: .; d_call: TRBD1; cdr3_length: 14; v_call: TRBV11-2; cdr3_aa: CASSEGTGGEKLFF; cdr3_nt: TGTGCCAGCAGCGAAGGGACAGGGGGCGAAAAACTGTTTTTT
j_call: TRBJ2-2; clone_size: .; d_call: .; cdr3_length: 16; v_call: TRBV6-1; cdr3_aa: CASSELGARDTGELFF; cdr3_nt: TGTGCCAGCAGTGAGCTGGGGGCGAGGGACACCGGGGAGCTGTTTTTT
j_call: TRBJ1-3; clone_size: few; d_call: TRBD1; cdr3_length: 15; v_call: TRBV4-1; cdr3_aa: CASSQADREGNTIYF; cdr3_nt: TGCGCCAGCAGCCAAGCGGACAGGGAGGGAAACACCATATATTTT
j_call: TRBJ2-2; clone_size: .; d_call: .; cdr3_length: 16; v_call: TRBV5-1; cdr3_aa: CASSFMAGANTGELFF; cdr3_nt: TGCGCCAGCAGCTTTATGGCAGGGGCGAACACCGGGGAGCTGTTTTTT
j_call: TRBJ2-7; clone_size: .; d_call: TRBD1; cdr3_length: 11; v_call: TRBV28; cdr3_aa: CASRSGQGPQF; cdr3_nt: TGTGCCAGCAGATCGGGACAGGGACCCCAGTTC
j_call: TRBJ1-6; clone_size: .; d_call: TRBD1; cdr3_length: 15; v_call: TRBV28; cdr3_aa: CASSRDRVGVSPLHF; cdr3_nt: TGTGCCAGCAGTAGGGACAGGGTGGGGGTTTCACCCCTCCACTTT
j_call: TRBJ1-3; clone_size: .; d_call: .; cdr3_length: 16; v_call: TRBV7-9; cdr3_aa: CASSPGQPSSGNTIYF; cdr3_nt: TGTGCCAGCAGCCCAGGACAGCCATCCTCTGGAAACACCATATATTTT
j_call: TRBJ2-1; clone_size: once; d_call: TRBD1; cdr3_length: 18; v_call: TRBV5-5; cdr3_aa: CASSPRDRGLGSYNEQFF; cdr3_nt: TGTGCCAGCAGCCCCCGGGACAGGGGTCTAGGTTCCTACAATGAGCAGTTCTTC